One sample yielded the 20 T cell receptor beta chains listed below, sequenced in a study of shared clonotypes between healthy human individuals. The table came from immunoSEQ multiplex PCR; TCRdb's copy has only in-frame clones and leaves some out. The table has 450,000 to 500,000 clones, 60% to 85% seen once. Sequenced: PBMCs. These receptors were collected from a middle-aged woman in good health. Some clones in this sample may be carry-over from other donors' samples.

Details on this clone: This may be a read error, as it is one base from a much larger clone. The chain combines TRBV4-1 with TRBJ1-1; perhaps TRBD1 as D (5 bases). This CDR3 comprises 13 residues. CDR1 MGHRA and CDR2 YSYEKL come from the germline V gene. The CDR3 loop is CASSQRSGLPSLF. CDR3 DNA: TGCGCCAGCAGCCAAAGATCGGGACTACCAAGTTTATTT.

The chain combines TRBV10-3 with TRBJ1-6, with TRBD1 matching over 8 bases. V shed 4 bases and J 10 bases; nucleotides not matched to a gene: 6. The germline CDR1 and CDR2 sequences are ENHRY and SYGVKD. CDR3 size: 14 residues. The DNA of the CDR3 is TGTGCCATCAGTGGGGACAGGAGGGAGTCACCCCTCCACTTT. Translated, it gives CAISGDRRESPLHF.

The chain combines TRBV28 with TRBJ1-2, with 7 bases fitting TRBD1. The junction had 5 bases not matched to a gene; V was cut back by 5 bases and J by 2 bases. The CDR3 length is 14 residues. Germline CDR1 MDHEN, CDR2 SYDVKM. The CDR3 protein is CASSTRRGNYGYTF. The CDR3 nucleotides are TGTGCCAGCAGTACTCGCAGGGGGAACTATGGCTACACCTTC.

The CDR3 nucleotides read TGTGCCAGCAGCACCCCCCTTTTTGGGATAGGCGAGCAGTACTTC. Protein product: CASSTPLFGIGEQYF. The chain joins TRBV7-9 to TRBJ2-5; D gene ambiguous. The J call is in doubt because the DNA end fits TRBJ2-7 better. Germline CDR1 SEHNR, CDR2 FQNEAQ (reference sequence). The CDR3 runs 15 residues.

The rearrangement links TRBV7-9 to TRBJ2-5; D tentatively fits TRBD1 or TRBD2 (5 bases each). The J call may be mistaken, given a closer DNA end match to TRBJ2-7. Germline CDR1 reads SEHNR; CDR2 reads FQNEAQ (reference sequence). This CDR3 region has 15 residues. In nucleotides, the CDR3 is TGTGCCAGCAGCTCCCCAGGGACGGGTACCTACGAGCAGTACTTC. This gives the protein CASSSPGTGTYEQYF.

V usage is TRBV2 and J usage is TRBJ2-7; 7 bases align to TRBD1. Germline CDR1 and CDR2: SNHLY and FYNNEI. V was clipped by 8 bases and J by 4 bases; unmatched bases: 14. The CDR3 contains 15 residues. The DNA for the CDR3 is TGTGCCAGCTTGACAGAAGGGACAGCTCTTTACGAGCAGTACTTC. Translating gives CASLTEGTALYEQYF. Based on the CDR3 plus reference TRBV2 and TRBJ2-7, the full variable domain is EPEVTQTPSHQVTQMGQEVILRCVPISNHLYFYWYRQILGQKVEFLVSFYNNEISEKSEIFDDQFSVERPDGSNFTLKIRSTKLEDSAMYFCASLTEGTALYEQYFGPGTRLTVT.

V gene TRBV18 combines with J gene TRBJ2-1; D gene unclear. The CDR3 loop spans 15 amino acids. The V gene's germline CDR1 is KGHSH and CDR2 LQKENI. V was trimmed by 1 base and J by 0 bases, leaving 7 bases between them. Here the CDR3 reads CASSPRGTSYNEQFF. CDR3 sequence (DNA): TGTGCCAGCTCACCACGCGGAACCTCCTACAATGAGCAGTTCTTC.

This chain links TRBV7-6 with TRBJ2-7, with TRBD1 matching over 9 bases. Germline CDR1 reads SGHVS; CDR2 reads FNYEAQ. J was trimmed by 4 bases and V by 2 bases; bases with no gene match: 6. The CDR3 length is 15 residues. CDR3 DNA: TGTGCCAGCAGCTTACGAACAGGGGGCTTTTACGAGCAGTACTTC. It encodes CASSLRTGGFYEQYF.

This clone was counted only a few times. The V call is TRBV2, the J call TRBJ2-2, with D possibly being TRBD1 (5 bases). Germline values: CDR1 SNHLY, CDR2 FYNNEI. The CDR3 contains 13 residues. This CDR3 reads CASGLENTGELFF. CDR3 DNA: TGTGCTTCAGGGTTGGAGAACACCGGGGAGCTGTTTTTT.

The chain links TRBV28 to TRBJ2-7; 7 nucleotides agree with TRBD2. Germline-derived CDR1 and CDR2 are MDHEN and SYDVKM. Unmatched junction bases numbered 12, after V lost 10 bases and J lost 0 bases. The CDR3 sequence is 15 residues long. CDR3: CATRGVGLASYEQYF. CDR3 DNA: TGTGCCACACGGGGGGTTGGCCTTGCCTCCTACGAGCAGTACTTC.

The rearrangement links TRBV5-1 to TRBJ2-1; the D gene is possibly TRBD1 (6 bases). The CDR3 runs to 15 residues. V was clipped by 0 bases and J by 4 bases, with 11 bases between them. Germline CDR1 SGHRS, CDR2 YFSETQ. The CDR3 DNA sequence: TGCGCCAGCAGCTTGGCGGGACACGCATACAATGAGCAGTTCTTC. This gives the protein CASSLAGHAYNEQFF.

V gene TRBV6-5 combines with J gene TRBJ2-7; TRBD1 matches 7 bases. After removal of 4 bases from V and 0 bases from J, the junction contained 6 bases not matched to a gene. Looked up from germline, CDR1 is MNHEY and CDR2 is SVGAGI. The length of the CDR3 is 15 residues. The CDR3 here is CASSSGQPHSYEQYF. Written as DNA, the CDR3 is TGTGCCAGCAGTTCGGGACAGCCGCACTCCTACGAGCAGTACTTC.

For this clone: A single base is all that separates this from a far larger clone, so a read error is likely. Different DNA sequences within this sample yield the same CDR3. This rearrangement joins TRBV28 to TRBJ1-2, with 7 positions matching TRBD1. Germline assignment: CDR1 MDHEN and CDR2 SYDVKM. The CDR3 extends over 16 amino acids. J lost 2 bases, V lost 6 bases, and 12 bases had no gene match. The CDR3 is CASSLEPGTANYGYTF. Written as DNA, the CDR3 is TGTGCCAGCAGCTTAGAGCCCGGGACAGCGAACTATGGCTACACCTTC.

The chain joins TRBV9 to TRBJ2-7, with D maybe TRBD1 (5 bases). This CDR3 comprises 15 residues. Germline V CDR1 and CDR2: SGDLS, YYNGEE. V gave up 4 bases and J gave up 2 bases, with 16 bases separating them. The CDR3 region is CASSRGHAGTYEQYF. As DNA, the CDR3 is TGTGCCAGCAGCCGAGGACACGCCGGAACCTACGAGCAGTACTTC.

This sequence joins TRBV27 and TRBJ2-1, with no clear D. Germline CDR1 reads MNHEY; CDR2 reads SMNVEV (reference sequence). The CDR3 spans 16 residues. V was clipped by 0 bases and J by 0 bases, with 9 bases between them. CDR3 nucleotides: TGTGCCAGCAGTTTATCTTGGCGTTACTCCTACAATGAGCAGTTCTTC. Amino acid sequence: CASSLSWRYSYNEQFF.

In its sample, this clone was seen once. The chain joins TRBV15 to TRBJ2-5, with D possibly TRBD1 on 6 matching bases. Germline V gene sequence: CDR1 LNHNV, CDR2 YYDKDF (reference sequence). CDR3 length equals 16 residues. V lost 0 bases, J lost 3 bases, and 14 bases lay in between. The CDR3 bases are TGTGCCACCAGCAGAGATGGGGGAACAGGGAAAGAGACCCAGTACTTC. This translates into CATSRDGGTGKETQYF.

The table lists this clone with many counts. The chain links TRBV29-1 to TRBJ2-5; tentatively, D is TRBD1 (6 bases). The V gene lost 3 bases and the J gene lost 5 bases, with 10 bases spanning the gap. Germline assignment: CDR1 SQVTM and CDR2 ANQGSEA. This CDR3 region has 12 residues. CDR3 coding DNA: TGCAGCGTTGACAGGGGTTTGGAGACCCAGTACTTC. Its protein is CSVDRGLETQYF.

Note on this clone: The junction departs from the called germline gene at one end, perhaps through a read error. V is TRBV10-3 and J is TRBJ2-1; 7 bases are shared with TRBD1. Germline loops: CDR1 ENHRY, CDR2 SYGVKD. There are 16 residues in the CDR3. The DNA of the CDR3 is TGTGCCATCAGTGACCCACAGGGGAACTCCTACAATGAGCAGCTCTTC. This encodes CAISDPQGNSYNEQLF.

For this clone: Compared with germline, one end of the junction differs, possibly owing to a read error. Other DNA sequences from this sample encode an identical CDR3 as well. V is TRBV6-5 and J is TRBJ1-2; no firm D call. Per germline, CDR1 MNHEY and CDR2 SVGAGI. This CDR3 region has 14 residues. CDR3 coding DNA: TGCGCCAGCAGTAAACACCAAGGAGACTATGGCTACACCTTC. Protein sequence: CASSKHQGDYGYTF.

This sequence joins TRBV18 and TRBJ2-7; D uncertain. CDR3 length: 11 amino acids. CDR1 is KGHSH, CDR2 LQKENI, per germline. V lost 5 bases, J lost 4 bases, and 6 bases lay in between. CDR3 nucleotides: TGTGCCAGCTCAACGAATTACGAGCAGTACTTC. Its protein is CASSTNYEQYF.